The rows below give T cell receptor beta chains drawn from one sample of a study of CD8 T cells in Susac syndrome. One entry per CDR3 protein, called by TCRdb with MiXCR from the immunoSEQ multiplex PCR reads. The sample yields about 300,000 distinct CDR3 sequences, approximately 89% seen once. Sequenced input: CD8+ T cells from PBMCs. These receptor sequences come from a human donor with multiple sclerosis. Both conserved end residues are trimmed from each CDR3. The D gene is left open where the match is weak.

TRBJ2-1	TRBV28	.	ASSLGVGTYNEQF
TRBJ2-2	TRBV4-3	TRBD1	ASRPDRGLAGELF
TRBJ1-1	TRBV4-3	.	ASSQVGEAEAF
TRBJ2-2	TRBV6-5	.	ASTGHYTGELF
TRBJ2-7	TRBV24-1	TRBD1	ATVSKGQGGYEQY
TRBJ2-1	TRBV29-1	.	SVEDGGQGPYNEQF
TRBJ2-7	TRBV12-3/TRBV12-4	.	ASSRVGSEQY
TRBJ1-2	TRBV4-2	.	ASSQIDRPNYGYT
TRBJ2-7	TRBV30	TRBD1	AWGAGTGVDEQY
TRBJ2-1	TRBV3-1	.	ASSPPGDEQF
TRBJ2-1	TRBV14	.	ASSPGPPISGEQF
TRBJ2-1	TRBV7-8	.	ASSPVPGSYNEQF
TRBJ2-1	TRBV30	TRBD1	AWDRGISNEQF
TRBJ1-6	TRBV23-1	.	ASSQYESRDNSPLH
TRBJ2-2	TRBV6-6	.	ASTAKGEAGELF
TRBJ2-2	TRBV27	TRBD2	ASRPLGTSGRSTGELF
TRBJ2-5	TRBV6-5	.	ASSYSVSPDSQETQY
TRBJ2-5	TRBV28	.	ASSLSGGGAQETQY
TRBJ2-3	TRBV6-9	TRBD2	ARPIAGGSHCTDTQY
TRBJ2-1	TRBV15	TRBD1	ATSTGEYNEQF
TRBJ2-3	TRBV6-2/TRBV6-3	.	ASSYDRAMGADTQY
TRBJ2-1	TRBV25-1	.	ASTRSGTNNEQF